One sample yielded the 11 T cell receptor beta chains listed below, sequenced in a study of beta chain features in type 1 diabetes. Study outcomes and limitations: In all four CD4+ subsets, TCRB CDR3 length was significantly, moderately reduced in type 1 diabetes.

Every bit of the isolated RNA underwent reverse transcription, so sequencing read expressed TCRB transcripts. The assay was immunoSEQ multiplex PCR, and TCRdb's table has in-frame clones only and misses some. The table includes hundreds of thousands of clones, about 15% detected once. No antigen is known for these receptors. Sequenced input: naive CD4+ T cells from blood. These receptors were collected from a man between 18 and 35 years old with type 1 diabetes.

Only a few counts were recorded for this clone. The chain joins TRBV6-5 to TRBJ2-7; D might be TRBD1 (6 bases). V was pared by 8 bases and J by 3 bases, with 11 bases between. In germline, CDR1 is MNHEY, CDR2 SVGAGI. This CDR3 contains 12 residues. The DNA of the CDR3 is TGTGCCAGCGGAAGGACAGTCTACGAGCAGTACTTC. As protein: CASGRTVYEQYF.

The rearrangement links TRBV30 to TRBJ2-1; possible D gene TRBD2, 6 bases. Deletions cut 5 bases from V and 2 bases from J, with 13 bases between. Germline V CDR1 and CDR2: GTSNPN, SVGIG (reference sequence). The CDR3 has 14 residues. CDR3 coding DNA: TGTGCCTGGGGGCGGGGCATGACCTACAATGAGCAGTTCTTC. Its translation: CAWGRGMTYNEQFF.

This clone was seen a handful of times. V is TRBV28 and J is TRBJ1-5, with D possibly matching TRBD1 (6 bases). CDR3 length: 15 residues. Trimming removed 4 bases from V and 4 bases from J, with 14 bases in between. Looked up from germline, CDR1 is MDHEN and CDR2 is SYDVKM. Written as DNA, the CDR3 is TGTGCCAGCAGTTCCCCCGGGACACCAAATCAGCCCCAGCATTTT. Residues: CASSSPGTPNQPQHF. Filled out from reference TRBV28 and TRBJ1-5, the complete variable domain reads DVKVTQSSRYLVKRTGEKVFLECVQDMDHENMFWYRQDPGLGLRLIYFSYDVKMKEKGDIPEGYSVSREKKERFSLILESASTNQTSMYLCASSSPGTPNQPQHFGDGTRLSIL.

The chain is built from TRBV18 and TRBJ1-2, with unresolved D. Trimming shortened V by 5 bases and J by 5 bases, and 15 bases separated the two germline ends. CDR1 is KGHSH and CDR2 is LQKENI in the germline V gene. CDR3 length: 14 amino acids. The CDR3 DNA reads TGTGCCAGCTCAGGGCGACGGGAATCTTATGGCTACACCTTC. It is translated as CASSGRRESYGYTF.

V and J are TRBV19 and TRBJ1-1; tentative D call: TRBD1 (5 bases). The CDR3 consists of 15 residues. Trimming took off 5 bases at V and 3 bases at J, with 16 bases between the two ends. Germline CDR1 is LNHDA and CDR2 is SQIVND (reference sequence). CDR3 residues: CASSLQGGLDTEAFF. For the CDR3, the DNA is TGTGCCAGTAGTCTTCAGGGAGGTCTCGACACTGAAGCTTTCTTT.

The CDR3 spells CSTTEQETQYF. The CDR3 coding sequence is TGCAGTACGACTGAACAAGAGACCCAGTACTTC. The chain couples TRBV20-1 to TRBJ2-5; D is uncertain. The CDR3 totals 11 residues. CDR1 is DFQATT, CDR2 SNEGSKA, per germline (reference sequence). Trimming cost V 8 bases and J 2 bases, with 9 bases left between them.

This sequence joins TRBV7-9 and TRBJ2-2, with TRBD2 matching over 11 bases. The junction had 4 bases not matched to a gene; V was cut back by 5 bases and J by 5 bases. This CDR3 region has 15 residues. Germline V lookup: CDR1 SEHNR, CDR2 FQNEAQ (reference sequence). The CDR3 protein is CASSLTSGATGELFF. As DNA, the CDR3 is TGTGCCAGCAGCCTGACTAGCGGGGCGACCGGGGAGCTGTTTTTT.

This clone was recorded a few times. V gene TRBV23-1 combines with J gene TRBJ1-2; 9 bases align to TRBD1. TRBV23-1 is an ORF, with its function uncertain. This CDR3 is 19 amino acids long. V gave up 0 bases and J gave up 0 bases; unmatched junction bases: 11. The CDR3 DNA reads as TGCGCCAGCAGTCAATCGACGGAGGGACAGGGTAATACTAACTATGGCTACACCTTC. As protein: CASSQSTEGQGNTNYGYTF.

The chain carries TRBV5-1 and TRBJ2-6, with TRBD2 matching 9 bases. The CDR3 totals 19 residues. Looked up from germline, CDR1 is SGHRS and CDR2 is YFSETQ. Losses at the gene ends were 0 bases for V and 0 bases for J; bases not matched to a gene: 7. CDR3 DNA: TGCGCCAGCAGCTTGGATCCGCGGGGGGGCAACTCTGGGGCCAACGTCCTGACTTTC. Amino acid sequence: CASSLDPRGGNSGANVLTF.

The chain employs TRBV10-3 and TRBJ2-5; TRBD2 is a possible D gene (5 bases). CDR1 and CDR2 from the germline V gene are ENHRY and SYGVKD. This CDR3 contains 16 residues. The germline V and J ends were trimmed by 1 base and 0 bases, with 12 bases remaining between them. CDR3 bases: TGTGCCATCAGTGAGTTCCTTAGCGTAAACCAAGAGACCCAGTACTTC. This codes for CAISEFLSVNQETQYF.

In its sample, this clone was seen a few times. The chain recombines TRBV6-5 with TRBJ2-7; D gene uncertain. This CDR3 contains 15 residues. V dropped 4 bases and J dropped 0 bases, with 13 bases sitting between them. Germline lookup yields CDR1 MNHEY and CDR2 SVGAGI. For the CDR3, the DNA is TGTGCCAGCAGTTTCGAGTTTGGAGCCTCCTACGAGCAGTACTTC. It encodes CASSFEFGASYEQYF.